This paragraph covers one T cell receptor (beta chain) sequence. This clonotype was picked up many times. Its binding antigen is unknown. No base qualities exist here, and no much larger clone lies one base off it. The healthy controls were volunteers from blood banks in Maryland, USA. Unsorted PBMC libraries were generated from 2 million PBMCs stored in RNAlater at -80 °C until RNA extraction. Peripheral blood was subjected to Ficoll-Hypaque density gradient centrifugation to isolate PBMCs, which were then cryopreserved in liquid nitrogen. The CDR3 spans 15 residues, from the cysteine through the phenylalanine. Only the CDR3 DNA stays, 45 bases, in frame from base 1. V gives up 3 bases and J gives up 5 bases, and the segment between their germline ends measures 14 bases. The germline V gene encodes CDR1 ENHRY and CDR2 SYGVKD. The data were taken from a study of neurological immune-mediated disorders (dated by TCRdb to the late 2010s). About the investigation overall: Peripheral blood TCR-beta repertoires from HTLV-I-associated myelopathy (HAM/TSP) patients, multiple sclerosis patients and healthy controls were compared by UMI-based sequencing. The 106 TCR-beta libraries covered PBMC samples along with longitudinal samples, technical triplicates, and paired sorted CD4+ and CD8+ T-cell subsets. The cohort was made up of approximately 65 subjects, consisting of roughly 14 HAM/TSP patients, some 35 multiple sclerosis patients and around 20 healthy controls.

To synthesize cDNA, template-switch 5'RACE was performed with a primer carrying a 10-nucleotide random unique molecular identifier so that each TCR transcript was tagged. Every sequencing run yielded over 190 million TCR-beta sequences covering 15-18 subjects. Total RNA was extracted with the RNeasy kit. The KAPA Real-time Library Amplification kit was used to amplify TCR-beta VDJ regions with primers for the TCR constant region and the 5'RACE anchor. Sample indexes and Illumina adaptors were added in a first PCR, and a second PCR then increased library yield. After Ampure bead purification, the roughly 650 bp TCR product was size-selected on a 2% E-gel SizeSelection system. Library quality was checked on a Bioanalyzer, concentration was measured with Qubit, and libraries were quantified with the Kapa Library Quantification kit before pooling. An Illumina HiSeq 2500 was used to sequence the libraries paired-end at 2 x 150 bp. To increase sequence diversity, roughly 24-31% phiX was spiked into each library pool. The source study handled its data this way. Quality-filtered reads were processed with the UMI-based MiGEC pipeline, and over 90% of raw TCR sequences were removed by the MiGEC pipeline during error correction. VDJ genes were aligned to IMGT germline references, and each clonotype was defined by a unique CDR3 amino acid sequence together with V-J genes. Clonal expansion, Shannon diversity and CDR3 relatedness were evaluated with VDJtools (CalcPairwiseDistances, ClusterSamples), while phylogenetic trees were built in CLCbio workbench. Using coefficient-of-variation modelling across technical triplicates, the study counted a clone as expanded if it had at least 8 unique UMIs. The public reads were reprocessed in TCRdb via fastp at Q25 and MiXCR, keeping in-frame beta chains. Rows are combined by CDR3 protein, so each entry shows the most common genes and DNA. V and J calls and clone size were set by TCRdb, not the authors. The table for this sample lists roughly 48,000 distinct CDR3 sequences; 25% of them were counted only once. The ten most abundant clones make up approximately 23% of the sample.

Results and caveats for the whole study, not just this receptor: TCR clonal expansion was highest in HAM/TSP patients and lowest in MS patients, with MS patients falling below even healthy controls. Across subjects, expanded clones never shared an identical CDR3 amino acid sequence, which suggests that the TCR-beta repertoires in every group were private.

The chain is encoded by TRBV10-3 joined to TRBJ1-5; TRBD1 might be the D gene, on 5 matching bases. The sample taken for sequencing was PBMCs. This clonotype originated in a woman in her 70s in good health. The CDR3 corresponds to CAISDWGSGDQPQHF. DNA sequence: TGTGCCATCAGTGATTGGGGGAGTGGGGATCAGCCCCAGCATTTT.